The source of this TCR beta chain is a study of a mutant IDH1 vaccine in newly diagnosed glioma. Background on the study: Once 4-6 weeks had passed after radiotherapy alone, vaccination started, or it started with temozolomide cycles. Averaging 40.4 years of age, treated patients were about 60% male and 37.5% female. Most had both radiotherapy and temozolomide beforehand; others had only one. Study-level results: Induction of immune responses by the vaccine occurred in about 93% of patients.

Note on this clone: Its specificity is unknown.

Germline V gives CDR1 SGHVS, CDR2 FQNEAQ. The CDR3 covers 14 residues. V shed 3 bases and J shed 1 base, with 9 bases lying between them. This sample's time point: week 11, during vaccination. All doses held 300 ug of mutant IDH1 20-mer peptide, with topical imiquimod. Measured with immunoSEQ multiplex PCR; TCRdb has only the in-frame clones, and not every one. The sample has roughly 120,000 clones; roughly 75% are singletons. The receptor was isolated from a man aged 35 to 55 with glioma. Source: PBMCs, taken from a glioma patient whose treatment included an IDH1 peptide vaccine. The genes are TRBV7-8 and TRBJ1-1; tentative D call: TRBD1 (5 bases). The CDR3 spells CASSLNTGNTEAFF. The CDR3 DNA reads TGTGCCAGCAGCTTGAACACAGGGAACACTGAAGCTTTCTTT.